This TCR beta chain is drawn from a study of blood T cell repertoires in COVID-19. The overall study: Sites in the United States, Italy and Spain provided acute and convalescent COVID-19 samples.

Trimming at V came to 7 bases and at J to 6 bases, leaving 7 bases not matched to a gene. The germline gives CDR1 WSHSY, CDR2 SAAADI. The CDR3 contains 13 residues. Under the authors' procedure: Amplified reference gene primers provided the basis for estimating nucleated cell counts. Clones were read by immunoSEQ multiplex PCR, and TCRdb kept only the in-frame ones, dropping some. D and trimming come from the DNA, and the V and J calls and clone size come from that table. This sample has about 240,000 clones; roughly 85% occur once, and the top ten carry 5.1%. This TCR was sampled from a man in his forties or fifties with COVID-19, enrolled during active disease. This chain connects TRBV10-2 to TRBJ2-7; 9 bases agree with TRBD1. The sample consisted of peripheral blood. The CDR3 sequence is CASNRQGGGEQYF. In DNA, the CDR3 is TGCGCCAGCAATCGACAGGGGGGAGGCGAGCAGTACTTC.